The next 4 T cell receptor beta chains were all read from a single sample in a study of brain T cells in children with intractable seizures. Using immunoSEQ multiplex PCR, the repertoire was profiled, and TCRdb retains in-frame clones only, with some absent. Found here are about 340,000 clones, over 85% of them singletons; the top ten hold around 5%. Time point here: blood from clinic visit 5 months post-surgery; TSC patient then seizure free. The sequencing here drew on peripheral blood, taken roughly 5 months after surgery. Receptor source: a boy less than two years old with tuberous sclerosis and intractable seizures.

The V call is TRBV25-1, the J call TRBJ1-2; 8 bases map to TRBD1. The V gene end was trimmed by 6 bases and the J gene end by 3 bases; junction bases not matched to a gene: 6. This CDR3 is built from 14 residues. CDR1 and CDR2 from the germline V gene are MGHDK and SYGVNS. This CDR3 is CASRPGGAYYGYTF. CDR3 sequence (DNA): TGTGCCAGCAGGCCAGGGGGCGCATACTATGGCTACACCTTC.

CDR3 nucleotides: TGTGCCAGCAGTTTCTCGACAGGGCGCACAGATACGCAGTATTTT. As protein: CASSFSTGRTDTQYF. The chain carries TRBV28 and TRBJ2-3; 7 nucleotides line up with TRBD1. The germline CDR1 and CDR2 sequences are MDHEN and SYDVKM. This CDR3 contains 15 residues. J gave up 1 base and V 3 bases, and 4 bases lay outside the gene matches.

This chain links TRBV5-1 with TRBJ2-3, with a weak D call TRBD2 (5 bases). Looked up from germline, CDR1 is SGHRS and CDR2 is YFSETQ. The germline V and J ends were trimmed by 0 bases and 0 bases, with 11 bases remaining between them. The CDR3 totals 16 residues. This CDR3 is CASSLVLATSTDTQYF. CDR3 in DNA: TGCGCCAGCAGCTTGGTTCTAGCTACTAGCACAGATACGCAGTATTTT.

The chain recombines TRBV6-5 with TRBJ1-1, with D tentatively TRBD1 (5 bases). CDR1 MNHEY and CDR2 SVGAGI come from the germline V gene. Deletions cut 2 bases from V and 0 bases from J, with 10 bases between. The CDR3 spans 15 residues. Here the CDR3 reads CASSYGGGMNTEAFF. Written as DNA, the CDR3 is TGTGCCAGCAGTTACGGGGGGGGAATGAACACTGAAGCTTTCTTT.